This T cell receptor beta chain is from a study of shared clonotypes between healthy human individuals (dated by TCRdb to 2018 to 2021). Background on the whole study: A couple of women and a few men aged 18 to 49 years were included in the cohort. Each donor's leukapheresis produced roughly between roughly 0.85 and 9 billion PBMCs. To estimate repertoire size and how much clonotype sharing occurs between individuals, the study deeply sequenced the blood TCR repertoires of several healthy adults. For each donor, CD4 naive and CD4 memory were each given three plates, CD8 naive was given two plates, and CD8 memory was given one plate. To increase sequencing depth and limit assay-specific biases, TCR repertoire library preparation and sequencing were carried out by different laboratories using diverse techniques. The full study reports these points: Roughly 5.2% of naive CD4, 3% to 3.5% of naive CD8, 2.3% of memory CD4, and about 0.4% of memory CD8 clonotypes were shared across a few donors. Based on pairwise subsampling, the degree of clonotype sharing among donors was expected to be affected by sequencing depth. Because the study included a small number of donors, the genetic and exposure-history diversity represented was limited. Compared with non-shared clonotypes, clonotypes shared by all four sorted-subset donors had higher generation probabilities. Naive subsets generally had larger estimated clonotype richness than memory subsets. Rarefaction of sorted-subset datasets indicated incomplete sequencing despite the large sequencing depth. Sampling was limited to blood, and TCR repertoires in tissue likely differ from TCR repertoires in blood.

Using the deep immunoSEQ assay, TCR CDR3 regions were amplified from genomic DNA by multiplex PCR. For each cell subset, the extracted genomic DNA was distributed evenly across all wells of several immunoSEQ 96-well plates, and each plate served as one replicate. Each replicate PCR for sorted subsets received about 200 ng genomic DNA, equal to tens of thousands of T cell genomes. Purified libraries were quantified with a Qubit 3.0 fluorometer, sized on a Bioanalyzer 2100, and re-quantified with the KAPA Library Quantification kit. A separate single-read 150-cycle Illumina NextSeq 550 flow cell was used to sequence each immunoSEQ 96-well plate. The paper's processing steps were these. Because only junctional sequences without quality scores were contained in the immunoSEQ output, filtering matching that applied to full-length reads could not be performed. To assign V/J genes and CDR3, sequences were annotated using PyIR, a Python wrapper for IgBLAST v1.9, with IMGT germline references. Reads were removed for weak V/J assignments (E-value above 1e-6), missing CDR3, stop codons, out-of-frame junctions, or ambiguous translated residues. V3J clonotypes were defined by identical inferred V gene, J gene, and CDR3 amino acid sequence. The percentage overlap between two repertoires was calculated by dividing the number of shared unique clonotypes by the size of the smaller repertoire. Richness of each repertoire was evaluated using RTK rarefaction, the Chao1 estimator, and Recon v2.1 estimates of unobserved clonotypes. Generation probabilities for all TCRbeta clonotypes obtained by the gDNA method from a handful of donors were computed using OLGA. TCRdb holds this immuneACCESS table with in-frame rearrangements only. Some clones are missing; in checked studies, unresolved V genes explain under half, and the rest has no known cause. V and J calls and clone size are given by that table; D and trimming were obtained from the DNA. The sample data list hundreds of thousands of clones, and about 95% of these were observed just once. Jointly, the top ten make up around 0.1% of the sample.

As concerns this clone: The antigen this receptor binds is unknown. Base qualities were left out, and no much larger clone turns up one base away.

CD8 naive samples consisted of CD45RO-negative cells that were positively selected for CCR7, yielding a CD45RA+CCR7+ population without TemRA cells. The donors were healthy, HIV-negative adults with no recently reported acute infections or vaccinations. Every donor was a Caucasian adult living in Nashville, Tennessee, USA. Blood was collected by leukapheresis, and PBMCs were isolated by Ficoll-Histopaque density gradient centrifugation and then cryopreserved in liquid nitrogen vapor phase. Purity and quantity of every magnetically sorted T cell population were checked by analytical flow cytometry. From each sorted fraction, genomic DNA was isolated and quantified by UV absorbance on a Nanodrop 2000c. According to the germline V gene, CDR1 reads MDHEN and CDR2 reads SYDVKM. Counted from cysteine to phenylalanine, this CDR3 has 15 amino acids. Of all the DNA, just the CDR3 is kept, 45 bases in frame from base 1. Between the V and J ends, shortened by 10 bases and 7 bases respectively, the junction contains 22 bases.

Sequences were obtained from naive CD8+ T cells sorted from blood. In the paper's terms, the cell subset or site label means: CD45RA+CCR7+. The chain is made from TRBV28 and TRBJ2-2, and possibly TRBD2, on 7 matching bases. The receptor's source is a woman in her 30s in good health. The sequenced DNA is TGTGCCACCCAGCCGCAGCGGGACAAGGGCGGGGAGCTGTTTTTT. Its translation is CATQPQRDKGGELFF.